These T cell receptor beta chains were read from a single sample in a study of glioma-infiltrating T cells. MiXCR was run by TCRdb on the multiplex PCR reads, yielding one entry per CDR3 protein. The sample shows about 140,000 distinct CDR3 sequences, more than 35% of them seen only once. The material sequenced was glioma tissue, nonneoplastic brain tissue, or PBMCs (not recorded which). The receptors were gathered from a human donor with low-grade glioma or glioblastoma, undergoing nonglioma brain surgery, or in good health (not recorded which). CDR3s include the opening cysteine and the closing phenylalanine or tryptophan. D genes are given only for firm matches. Clone sizes are given selectively: once, few, many, or a class where the clone is expanded.

V gene	clone size	J gene	D gene	CDR3 DNA	CDR3 protein
TRBV20-1	few	TRBJ2-1	-	TGCAGTGCTATGGGCCAGGCAAACAATGAGCAGTTCTTC	CSAMGQANNEQFF
TRBV20-1	many	TRBJ1-2	-	TGCAGTGTTGGGGAGAACTATGGCTACACCTTC	CSVGENYGYTF
TRBV4-1	-	TRBJ1-6	-	TGCGCCAGCAGCCAAGAAGTCAGAGATAATTCACCCCTCCACTTT	CASSQEVRDNSPLHF
TRBV20-1	-	TRBJ2-7	-	TGCAGTGCTGTGACTCCAGGTCGAGGGTACGAGCAGTACTTC	CSAVTPGRGYEQYF
TRBV20-1	-	TRBJ2-7	-	TGCAGTGCTAGGGAAAGGGGAGGAACCGAGCAGTACTTC	CSARERGGTEQYF
TRBV9	-	TRBJ1-1	-	TGTGCCAGCAGCCAAACAGAGCTGAACACTGAAGCTTTCTTT	CASSQTELNTEAFF
TRBV5-1	once	TRBJ2-1	-	TGCGCCAGCAGCTTGGGGGGGGCCTCCTACAATGAGCAGTTCTTC	CASSLGGASYNEQFF
TRBV4-2	-	TRBJ2-7	-	TGTGCCAGCAGACAAGAAACGTCCAGGGACAATGAGCAGTACTTC	CASRQETSRDNEQYF
TRBV25-1	-	TRBJ2-3	TRBD2	TGTGCCAGCAGTGGCCCGGCTAGCGGGAGCACAGATACGCAGTATTTT	CASSGPASGSTDTQYF
TRBV6-1	few	TRBJ2-7	TRBD2	TGTGCCAGCAGTGAACCCGGGGGGGCTAGGAACGAGCAGTACTTC	CASSEPGGARNEQYF
TRBV6-2/TRBV6-3	many	TRBJ2-3	-	TGTGCCAGCAGTTACGGGACACATGCTCCGCATACGCAGTATTTT	CASSYGTHAPHTQYF
TRBV7-9	few	TRBJ1-1	-	TGTGCCAGCAGCTTATTCAGGGAGAACACTGAAGCTTTCTTT	CASSLFRENTEAFF
TRBV7-2	-	TRBJ1-1	TRBD1	TGTGCCAGCAGGTCCGGGACAGGGATTATCGGGGCTGAAGATTTCTTT	CASRSGTGIIGAEDFF
TRBV24-1	-	TRBJ1-2	-	TGTGCCTTCCCCAGGGTGGAGGGGTTGCGTGGCTACACCTTC	CAFPRVEGLRGYTF
TRBV20-1	-	TRBJ2-1	-	TGCAGTGCTAGAGATCTAGCGCGGAGCAATGAGCAGTTCTTC	CSARDLARSNEQFF
TRBV12-3/TRBV12-4	-	TRBJ2-2	TRBD1	TGTGCCAGCAGTCAGGACAGGGACACCGGGGAGCTGTTTTTT	CASSQDRDTGELFF
TRBV6-6	-	TRBJ2-3	TRBD2	TGTGCCAGCAGTTACGCTGCCGGGACTAGAGGGGGAGATACGCAGTATTTT	CASSYAAGTRGGDTQYF
TRBV28	few	TRBJ2-7	-	TGTGCCAGCCAAACCACGGGGGGCGGAACCTACGAGCAGTACTTC	CASQTTGGGTYEQYF
TRBV20-1	-	TRBJ2-1	TRBD2	TGCAGTGCTGCGGGAGGGTATGAGCAGTTCTTC	CSAAGGYEQFF
TRBV20-1	-	TRBJ2-1	TRBD1	TGCAGTGCTAGACGCACAGGACAGGCGGATGAGCAGTTCTTC	CSARRTGQADEQFF
TRBV6-1	-	TRBJ1-1	-	TGTGCCATCAGTGAGTCGCGGGCATGGATTGAAGCTTTCTTT	CAISESRAWIEAFF
TRBV27	many	TRBJ2-1	-	TGTGCCAGCTCGGGGACACATAGCAAGCGGAATGAGCAGTTCTTC	CASSGTHSKRNEQFF
TRBV6-2/TRBV6-3	-	TRBJ2-3	TRBD2	TGTGCCAGCAGTCAGACTAGCGGGACCCAGCATACGCAGTATTTT	CASSQTSGTQHTQYF
TRBV7-9	-	TRBJ2-5	-	TGTGCCAGCAGCTCCCGGCTGGACGGAGCCCAAGAGACCCAGTACTTC	CASSSRLDGAQETQYF
TRBV15	-	TRBJ1-1	TRBD1	TGTGCCACCAGCAGAAACAGGGGGCTGTTGGGGTCTGAAGCTTTCTTT	CATSRNRGLLGSEAFF
TRBV6-2/TRBV6-3	-	TRBJ2-5	TRBD1	TGTGCCATCAGGCAGGGGGTCGGGGAGACCCAGTACTTC	CAIRQGVGETQYF
TRBV7-2	few	TRBJ2-1	TRBD2	TGTGCCAGCAGCCCTAGAGCGGGAGGGCCCTACAATGAGCAGTTCTTC	CASSPRAGGPYNEQFF
TRBV6-5	-	TRBJ1-2	-	TGTGCCAGCAGCGTAGATACTATCAACTATGGCTACACCTTC	CASSVDTINYGYTF
TRBV6-2/TRBV6-3	once	TRBJ1-5	-	TGTGCCAGCAGCCCCATCGGGAGGGTCGGCCGCAATCAGCCCCAGCATTTT	CASSPIGRVGRNQPQHF
TRBV6-1	-	TRBJ2-5	-	TGTGCCAGCAGTGAAGTTCAGGGTTCCGGAGAGACCCAGTACTTC	CASSEVQGSGETQYF
TRBV20-1	-	TRBJ1-2	-	TGCAGTGTAGAGGCAGGGCTTATTAACTATGGCTACACCTTC	CSVEAGLINYGYTF
TRBV20-1	-	TRBJ2-1	TRBD2	TGCAGTGCTAGAGAAACCGGGACTAGCAACAATGAACAGTTCTTC	CSARETGTSNNEQFF
TRBV7-9	few	TRBJ2-1	-	TGTGCCAGCAGCTTAGCAATAGTCGGGCTAGCCGAGCAGTTCTTC	CASSLAIVGLAEQFF
TRBV19	-	TRBJ2-1	-	TGTGCCAGTAGTATTGATGGGGAGTACAATGAGCAGTTCTTC	CASSIDGEYNEQFF
TRBV27	many	TRBJ1-4	-	TGTGCCAGCAGGTTCTACACCCTAGATAATGAAAAACTGTTTTTT	CASRFYTLDNEKLFF
TRBV29-1	few	TRBJ2-3	-	TGCAGCGTTGGTATTCAATCAGATACGCAGTATTTT	CSVGIQSDTQYF
TRBV28	-	TRBJ2-1	-	TGTGCCAGCAGTTTAATCCTACGGACGGCCAATGAGCAGTTCTTC	CASSLILRTANEQFF
TRBV19	few	TRBJ2-3	-	TGTGCCAGTAGTACCCAATCTAGCACAGATACGCAGTATTTT	CASSTQSSTDTQYF
TRBV11-2	once	TRBJ2-2	-	TGTGCCAGCAGCCCGGCACTTGCGAACACCGGGGAGCTGTTTTTT	CASSPALANTGELFF
TRBV20-1	-	TRBJ2-7	-	TGCAGTGCTAGATCCGGCAGCTCCTACGAGCAGTACTTC	CSARSGSSYEQYF
TRBV6-1	-	TRBJ1-1	-	TGTGCCAGCAGTTTCGGCTCGGGCACTGAAGCTTTCTTT	CASSFGSGTEAFF
TRBV20-1	few	TRBJ1-1	-	TGCAGTGCTAGTGCAAATATGGACACTGAAGCTTTCTTT	CSASANMDTEAFF